Here is one T cell receptor beta chain with its context. Germline V CDR1 and CDR2: LNHDA, SQIVND (reference sequence). Trimming pared 4 bases from V and 6 bases from J, leaving 9 bases between. The CDR3 loop spans 13 amino acids. This sample was taken from a study of blood T cell repertoires in COVID-19. Study in general: Spain, Italy and the United States supplied samples that represented acute and convalescent COVID-19. The cDNA or gDNA used as material had been derived from T cells, B-cell-depleted T cells, or PBMCs.

Source study methods: Amplification from reference gene primers served as the basis for estimated nucleated cell counts. Clones were read by immunoSEQ multiplex PCR, and TCRdb kept only the in-frame ones, dropping some. That table furnishes V, J and clone size, whereas the DNA furnished D and trimming. Of 250,000 to 350,000 clones listed, 89% are singletons. The source of this sequence is a woman in her thirties or forties who had recovered from COVID-19. The sequencing sample was made of peripheral blood. The chain couples TRBV19 to TRBJ2-2; weak D call: TRBD1 (5 bases). This CDR3 reads CASSKGAAGELFF. CDR3 nucleotides: TGTGCCAGTAGTAAAGGGGCCGCCGGGGAGCTGTTTTTT.